Described below is a single T cell receptor beta chain sequence and its context. What it binds is not known. TCRdb fed the reads into MiXCR, producing one record per CDR3 protein. The sample lists 85,000 to 120,000 distinct CDR3 sequences, approximately 17% occurring once. This sample was taken from a study of T cell repertoires in cytomegalovirus infection. Study information: Indications of both CMV infection and matching HLA type were provided by public TCR beta signatures.

Trimming took off 5 bases at V and 0 bases at J, with 11 bases between the two ends. This CDR3 contains 15 residues. Study results and caveats: HLA-C-restricted, CMV-specific TCR beta clonotypes were dominant ex vivo. Of the TCR beta families, the public ones yielded a cumulative frequency that identified carriers of CMV plus the relevant HLA.

This chain uses TRBV12-3 or TRBV12-4 with TRBJ1-5, with D perhaps matching TRBD1 (5 bases). The specimen sequenced was PBMCs. The sequence was obtained from a human donor in good health (CMV status not recorded). Some clones in this sample may be carry-over from other donors' samples. The CDR3 loop reads CASSPGKYSNQPQHF. CDR3 nucleotide sequence: TGTGCCAGCAGTCCAGGGAAATATAGCAATCAGCCCCAGCATTTT.